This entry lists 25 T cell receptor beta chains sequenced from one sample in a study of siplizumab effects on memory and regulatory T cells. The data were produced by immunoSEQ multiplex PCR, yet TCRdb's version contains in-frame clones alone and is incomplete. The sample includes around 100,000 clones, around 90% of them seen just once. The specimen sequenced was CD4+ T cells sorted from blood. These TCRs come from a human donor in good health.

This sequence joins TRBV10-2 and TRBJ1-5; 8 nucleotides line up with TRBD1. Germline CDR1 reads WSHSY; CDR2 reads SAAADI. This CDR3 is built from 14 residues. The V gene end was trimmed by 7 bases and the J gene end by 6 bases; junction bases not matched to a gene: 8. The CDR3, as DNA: TGCGCCAGCATGATGGACAGGGAGGGTCAGCCCCAGCATTTT. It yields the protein CASMMDREGQPQHF.

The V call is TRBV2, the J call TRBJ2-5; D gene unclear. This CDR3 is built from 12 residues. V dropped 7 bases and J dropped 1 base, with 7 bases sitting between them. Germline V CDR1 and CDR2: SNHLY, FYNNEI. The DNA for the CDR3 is TGTGCCAGCACCGATTCCCAAGAGACCCAGTACTTC. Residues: CASTDSQETQYF.

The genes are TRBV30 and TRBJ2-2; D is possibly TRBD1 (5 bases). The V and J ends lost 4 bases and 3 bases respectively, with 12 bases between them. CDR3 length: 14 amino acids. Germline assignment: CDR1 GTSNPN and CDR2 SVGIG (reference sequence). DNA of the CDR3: TGTGCCTGGATGCAGGGTTTGTACACCGGGGAGCTGTTTTTT. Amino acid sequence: CAWMQGLYTGELFF.

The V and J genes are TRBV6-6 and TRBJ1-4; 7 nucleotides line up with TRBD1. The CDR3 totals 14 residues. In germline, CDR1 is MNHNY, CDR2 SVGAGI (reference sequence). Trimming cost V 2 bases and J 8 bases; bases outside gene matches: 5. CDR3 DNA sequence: TGTGCCAGCAGTTACAGGGGGCTTGGGGAAAAACTGTTTTTT. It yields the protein CASSYRGLGEKLFF.

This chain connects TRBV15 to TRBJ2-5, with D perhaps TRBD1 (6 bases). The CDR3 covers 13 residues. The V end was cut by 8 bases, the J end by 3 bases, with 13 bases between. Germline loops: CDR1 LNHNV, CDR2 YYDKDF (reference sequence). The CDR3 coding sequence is TGTGCCACCGGCCGGGACACCAAAGAGACCCAGTACTTC. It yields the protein CATGRDTKETQYF. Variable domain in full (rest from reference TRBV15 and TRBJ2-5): DAMVIQNPRYQVTQFGKPVTLSCSQTLNHNVMYWYQQKSSQAPKLLFHYYDKDFNNEADTPDNFQSRRPNTSFCFLDIRSPGLGDTAMYLCATGRDTKETQYFGPGTRLLVL.

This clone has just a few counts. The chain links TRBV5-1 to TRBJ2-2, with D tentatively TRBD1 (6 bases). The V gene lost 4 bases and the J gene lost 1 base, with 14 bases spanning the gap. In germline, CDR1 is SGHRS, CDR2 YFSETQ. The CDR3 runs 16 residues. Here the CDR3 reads CASSPGSTGNTGELFF. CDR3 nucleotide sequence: TGCGCCAGCAGCCCCGGCTCGACAGGGAACACCGGGGAGCTGTTTTTT. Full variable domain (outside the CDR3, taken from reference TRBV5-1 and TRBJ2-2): KAGVTQTPRYLIKTRGQQVTLSCSPISGHRSVSWYQQTPGQGLQFLFEYFSETQRNKGNFPGRFSGRQFSNSRSEMNVSTLELGDSALYLCASSPGSTGNTGELFFGEGSRLTVL.

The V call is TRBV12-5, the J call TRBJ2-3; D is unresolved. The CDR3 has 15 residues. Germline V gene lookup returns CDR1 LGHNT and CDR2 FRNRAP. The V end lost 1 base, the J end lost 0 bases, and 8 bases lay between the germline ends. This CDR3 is CASGLEGLSTDTQYF. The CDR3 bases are TGTGCTAGTGGTTTGGAGGGCCTGAGCACAGATACGCAGTATTTT.

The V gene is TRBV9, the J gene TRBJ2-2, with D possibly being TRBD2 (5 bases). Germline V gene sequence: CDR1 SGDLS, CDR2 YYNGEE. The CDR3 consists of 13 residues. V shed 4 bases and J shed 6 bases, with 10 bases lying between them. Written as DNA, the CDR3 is TGTGCCAGCAGCTTACAAGCGGCCGGGGAGCTGTTTTTT. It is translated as CASSLQAAGELFF.

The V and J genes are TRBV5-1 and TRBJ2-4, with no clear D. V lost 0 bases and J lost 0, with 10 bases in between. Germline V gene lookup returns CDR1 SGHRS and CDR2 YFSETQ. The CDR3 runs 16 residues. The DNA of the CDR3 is TGCGCCAGCAGCTTGGAGGTCGCCGCAGCCAAAAACATTCAGTACTTC. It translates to CASSLEVAAAKNIQYF.

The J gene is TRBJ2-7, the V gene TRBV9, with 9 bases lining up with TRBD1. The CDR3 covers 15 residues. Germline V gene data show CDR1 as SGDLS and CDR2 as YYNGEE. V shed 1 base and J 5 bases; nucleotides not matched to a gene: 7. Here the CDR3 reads CASSVWTGDFDEQYF. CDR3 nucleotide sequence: TGTGCCAGCAGCGTATGGACAGGGGATTTCGACGAGCAGTACTTC.

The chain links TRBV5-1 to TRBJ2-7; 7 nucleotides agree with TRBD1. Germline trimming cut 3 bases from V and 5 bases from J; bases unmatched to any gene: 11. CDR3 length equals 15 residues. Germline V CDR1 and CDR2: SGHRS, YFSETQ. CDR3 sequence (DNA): TGCGCCAGCAGCTCTCCTGGACAGGCTCGCGACGAGCAGTACTTC. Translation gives CASSSPGQARDEQYF.

CDR3 residues: CASSPSDWLGGYTF. Written as DNA, the CDR3 is TGTGCCAGCAGCCCATCGGACTGGTTAGGGGGCTACACCTTC. This chain links TRBV2 with TRBJ1-2, with D unclear. V was cut by 6 bases and J by 8 bases, with 19 bases left in between. Germline loops: CDR1 SNHLY, CDR2 FYNNEI. This CDR3 has 14 residues.

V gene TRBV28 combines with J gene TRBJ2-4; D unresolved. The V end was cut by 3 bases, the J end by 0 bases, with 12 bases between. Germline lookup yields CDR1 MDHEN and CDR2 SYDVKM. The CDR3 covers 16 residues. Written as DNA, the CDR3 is TGTGCCAGCAGTTTCTTTGGTCTCCTAGCCAAAAACATTCAGTACTTC. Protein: CASSFFGLLAKNIQYF.

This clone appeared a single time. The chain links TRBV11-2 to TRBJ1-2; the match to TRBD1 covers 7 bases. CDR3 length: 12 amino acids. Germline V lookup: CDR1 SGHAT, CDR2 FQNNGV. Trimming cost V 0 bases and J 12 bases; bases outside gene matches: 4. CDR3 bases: TGTGCCAGCAGCTTAGAGGGGACAGCGAACACCTTC. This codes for CASSLEGTANTF.

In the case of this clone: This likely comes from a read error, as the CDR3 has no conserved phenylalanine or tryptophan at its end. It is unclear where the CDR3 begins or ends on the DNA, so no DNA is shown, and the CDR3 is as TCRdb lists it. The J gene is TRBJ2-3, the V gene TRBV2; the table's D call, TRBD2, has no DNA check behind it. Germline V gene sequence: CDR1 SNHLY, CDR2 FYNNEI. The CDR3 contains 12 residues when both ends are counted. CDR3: CASKFETRSFIV.

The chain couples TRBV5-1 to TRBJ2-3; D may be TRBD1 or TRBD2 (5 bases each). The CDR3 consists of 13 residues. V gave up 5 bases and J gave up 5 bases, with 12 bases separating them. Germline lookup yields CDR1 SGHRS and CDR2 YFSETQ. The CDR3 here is CASSRDPVDTQYF. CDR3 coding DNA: TGCGCCAGCAGTAGGGACCCTGTAGATACGCAGTATTTT.

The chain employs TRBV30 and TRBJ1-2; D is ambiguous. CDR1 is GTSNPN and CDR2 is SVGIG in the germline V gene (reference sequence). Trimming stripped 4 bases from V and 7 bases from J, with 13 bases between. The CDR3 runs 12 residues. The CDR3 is CAWTSGLGGYTF. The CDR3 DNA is TGTGCCTGGACGTCTGGGTTGGGTGGCTACACCTTC. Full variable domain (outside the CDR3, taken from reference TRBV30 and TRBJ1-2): SQTIHQWPATLVQPVGSPLSLECTVEGTSNPNLYWYRQAAGRGLQLLFYSVGIGQISSEVPQNLSASRPQDRQFILSSKKLLLSDSGFYLCAWTSGLGGYTFGSGTRLTVV.

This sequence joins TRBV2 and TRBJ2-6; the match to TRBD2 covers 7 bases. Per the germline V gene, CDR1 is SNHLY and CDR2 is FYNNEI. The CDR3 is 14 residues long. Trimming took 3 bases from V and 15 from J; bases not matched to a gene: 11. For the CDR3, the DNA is TGTGCCAGCAGTGACTACGGCGGGGGATTGGGCCTGACTTTC. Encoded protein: CASSDYGGGLGLTF.

Written as DNA, the CDR3 is TGTGCCAGCAGCCAAGATACGAGGGGCAATGAGCAGTTCTTC. This sequence encodes CASSQDTRGNEQFF. V is TRBV14 and J is TRBJ2-1; D assignment may be TRBD1 or TRBD2 (5 bases each). The germline V gene has CDR1 SGHDN and CDR2 FVKESK. The CDR3 sequence is 14 residues long. V was shortened by 0 bases and J by 6 bases, with 9 bases between the two germline ends.

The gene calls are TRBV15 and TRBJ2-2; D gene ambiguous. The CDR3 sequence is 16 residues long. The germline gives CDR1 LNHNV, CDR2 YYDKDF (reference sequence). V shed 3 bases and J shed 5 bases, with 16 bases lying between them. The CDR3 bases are TGTGCCACCAGCAGGGATTCGGCAGACGTGACCGGGGAGCTGTTTTTT. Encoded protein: CATSRDSADVTGELFF.

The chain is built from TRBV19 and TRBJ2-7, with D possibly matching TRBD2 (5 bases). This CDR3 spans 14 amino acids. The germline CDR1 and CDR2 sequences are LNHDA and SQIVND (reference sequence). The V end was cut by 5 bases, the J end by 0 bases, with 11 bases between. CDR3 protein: CASSPQAASYEQYF. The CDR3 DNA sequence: TGTGCCAGTAGTCCCCAAGCGGCCTCCTACGAGCAGTACTTC.

CDR3 in amino acids: CARDGGTETQYF. CDR3 DNA sequence: TGTGCCCGGGACGGGGGCACGGAGACCCAGTACTTC. This chain links TRBV30 with TRBJ2-5, with D perhaps TRBD1 or TRBD2 (6 bases each). V lost 8 bases and J lost 5, with 15 bases in between. This CDR3 contains 12 residues. Germline lookup yields CDR1 GTSNPN and CDR2 SVGIG (reference sequence).

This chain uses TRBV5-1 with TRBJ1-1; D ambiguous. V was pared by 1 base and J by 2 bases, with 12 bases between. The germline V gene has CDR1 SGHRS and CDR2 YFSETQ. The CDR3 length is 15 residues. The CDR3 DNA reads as TGCGCCAGCAGCTTGACCACCTCGACTAACACTGAAGCTTTCTTT. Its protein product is CASSLTTSTNTEAFF.

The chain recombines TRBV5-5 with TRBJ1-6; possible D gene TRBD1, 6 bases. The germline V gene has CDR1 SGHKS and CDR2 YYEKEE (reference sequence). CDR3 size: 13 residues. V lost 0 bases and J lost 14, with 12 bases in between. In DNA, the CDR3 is TGTGCCAGCAGCTTGGGAGGAACAGGGTCCCTCCACTTT. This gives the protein CASSLGGTGSLHF.

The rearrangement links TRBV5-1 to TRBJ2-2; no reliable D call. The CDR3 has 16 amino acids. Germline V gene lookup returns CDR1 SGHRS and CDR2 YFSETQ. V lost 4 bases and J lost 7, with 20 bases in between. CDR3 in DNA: TGCGCCAGCAGCCAAATTGGCGCCGATGGGTACGGGGAGCTGTTTTTT. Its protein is CASSQIGADGYGELFF.